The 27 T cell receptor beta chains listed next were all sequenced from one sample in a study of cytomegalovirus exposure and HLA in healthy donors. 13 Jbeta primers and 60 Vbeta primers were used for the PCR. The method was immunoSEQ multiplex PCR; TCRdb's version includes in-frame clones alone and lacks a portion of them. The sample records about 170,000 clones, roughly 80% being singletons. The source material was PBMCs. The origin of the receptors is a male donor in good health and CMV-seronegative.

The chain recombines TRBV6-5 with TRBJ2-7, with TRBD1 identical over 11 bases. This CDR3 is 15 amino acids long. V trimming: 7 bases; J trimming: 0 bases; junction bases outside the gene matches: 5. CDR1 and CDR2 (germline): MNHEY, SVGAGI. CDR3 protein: CASTRDRGTSYEQYF. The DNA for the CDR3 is TGTGCCAGCACCCGGGACAGGGGGACCTCCTACGAGCAGTACTTC.

The CDR3 reads CASSLRELSNSPLHF. As DNA, the CDR3 is TGTGCCAGCAGCTTAAGGGAGTTATCCAATTCACCCCTCCACTTT. The V call is TRBV7-8, the J call TRBJ1-6; D ambiguous. Trimming left V 2 bases short and J 7 bases short, with 12 bases between. This CDR3 spans 15 amino acids. CDR1 SGHVS and CDR2 FQNEAQ come from the germline V gene.

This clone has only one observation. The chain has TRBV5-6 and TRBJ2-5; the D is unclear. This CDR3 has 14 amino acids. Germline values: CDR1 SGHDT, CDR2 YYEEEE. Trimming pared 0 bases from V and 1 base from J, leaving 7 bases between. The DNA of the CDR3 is TGTGCCAGCAGCTTGGCCCGGTTCCAAGAGACCCAGTACTTC. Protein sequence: CASSLARFQETQYF.

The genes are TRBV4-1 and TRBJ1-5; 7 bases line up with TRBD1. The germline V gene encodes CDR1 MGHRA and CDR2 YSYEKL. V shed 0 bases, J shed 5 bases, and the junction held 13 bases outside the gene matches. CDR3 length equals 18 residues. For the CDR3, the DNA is TGCGCCAGCAGCCAAGACCCTCCTGGCAGGGGGTATTATCAGCCCCAGCATTTT. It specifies CASSQDPPGRGYYQPQHF.

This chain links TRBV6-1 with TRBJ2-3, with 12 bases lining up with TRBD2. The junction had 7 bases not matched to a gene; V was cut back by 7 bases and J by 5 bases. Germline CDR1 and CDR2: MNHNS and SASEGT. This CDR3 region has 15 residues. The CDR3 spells CASTLAGGPGDTQYF. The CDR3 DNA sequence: TGTGCCAGCACCCTAGCGGGGGGGCCCGGAGATACGCAGTATTTT.

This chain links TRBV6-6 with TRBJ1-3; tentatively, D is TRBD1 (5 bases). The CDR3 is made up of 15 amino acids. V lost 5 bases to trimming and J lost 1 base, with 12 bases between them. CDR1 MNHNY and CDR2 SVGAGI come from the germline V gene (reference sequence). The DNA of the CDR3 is TGTGCCAGCAGTAAGATGCAGGGATCTGGAAACACCATATATTTT. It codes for CASSKMQGSGNTIYF.

This CDR3 reads CASSARGQINTGELFF. The CDR3 DNA sequence: TGTGCCAGCAGCGCGCGGGGACAGATTAACACCGGGGAGCTGTTTTTT. The chain links TRBV11-2 to TRBJ2-2; TRBD1 might be the D (7 bases). The CDR3 extends over 16 amino acids. Germline-derived CDR1 and CDR2 are SGHAT and FQNNGV. Deletions cut 5 bases from V and 2 bases from J, with 15 bases between.

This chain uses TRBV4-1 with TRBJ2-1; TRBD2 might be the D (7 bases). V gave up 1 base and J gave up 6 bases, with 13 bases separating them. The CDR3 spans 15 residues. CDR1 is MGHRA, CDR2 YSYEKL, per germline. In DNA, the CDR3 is TGCGCCAGCAGCCAAGGGGGCGGGGGCGGCAATGAGCAGTTCTTC. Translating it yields CASSQGGGGGNEQFF.

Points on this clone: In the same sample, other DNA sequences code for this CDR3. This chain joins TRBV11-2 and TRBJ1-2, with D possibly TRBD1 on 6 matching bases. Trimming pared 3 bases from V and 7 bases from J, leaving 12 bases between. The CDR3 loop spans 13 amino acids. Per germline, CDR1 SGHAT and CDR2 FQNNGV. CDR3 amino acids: CASSFRGFGGYTF. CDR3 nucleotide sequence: TGTGCCAGCAGCTTTAGGGGGTTCGGTGGCTACACCTTC.

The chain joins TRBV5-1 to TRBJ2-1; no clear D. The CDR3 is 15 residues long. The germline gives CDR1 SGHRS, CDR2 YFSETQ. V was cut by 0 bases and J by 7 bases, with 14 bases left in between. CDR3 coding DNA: TGCGCCAGCAGCTTGGCCCGTTCCCTTCGGAATGAGCAGTTCTTC. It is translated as CASSLARSLRNEQFF.

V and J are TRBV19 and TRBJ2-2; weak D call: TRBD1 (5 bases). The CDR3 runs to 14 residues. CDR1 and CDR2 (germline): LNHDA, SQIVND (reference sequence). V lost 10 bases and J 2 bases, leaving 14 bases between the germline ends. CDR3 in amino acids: CATPRGLNTGELFF. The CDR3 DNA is TGTGCCACCCCTAGGGGCCTTAACACCGGGGAGCTGTTTTTT.

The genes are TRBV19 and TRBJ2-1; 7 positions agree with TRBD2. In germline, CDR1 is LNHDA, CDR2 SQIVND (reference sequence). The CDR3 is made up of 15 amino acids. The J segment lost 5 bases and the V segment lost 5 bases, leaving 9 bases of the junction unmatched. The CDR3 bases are TGTGCCAGTAGTGCGGGGGTAGTTGTCGACAATGAGCAGTTCTTC. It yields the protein CASSAGVVVDNEQFF.

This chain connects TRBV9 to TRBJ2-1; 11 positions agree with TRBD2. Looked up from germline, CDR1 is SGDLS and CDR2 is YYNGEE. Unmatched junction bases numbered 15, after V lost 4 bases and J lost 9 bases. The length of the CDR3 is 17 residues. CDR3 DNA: TGTGCCAGCAGCCCTACTAGCGGGGGCATTATTGGTGCTGAGCAGTTCTTC. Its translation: CASSPTSGGIIGAEQFF.

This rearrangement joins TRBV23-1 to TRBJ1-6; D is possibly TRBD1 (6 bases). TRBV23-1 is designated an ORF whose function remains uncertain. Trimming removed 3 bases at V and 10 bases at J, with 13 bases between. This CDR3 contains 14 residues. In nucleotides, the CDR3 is TGCGCCAGCAGTCAGCGGGGGCTAGAATCACCCCTCCACTTT. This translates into CASSQRGLESPLHF.

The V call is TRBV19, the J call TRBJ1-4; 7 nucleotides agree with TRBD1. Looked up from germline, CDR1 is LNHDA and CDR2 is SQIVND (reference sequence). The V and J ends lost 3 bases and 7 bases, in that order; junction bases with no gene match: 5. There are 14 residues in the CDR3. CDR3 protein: CASSIRGHGEKLFF. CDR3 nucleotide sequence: TGTGCCAGTAGTATTAGGGGGCATGGTGAAAAACTGTTTTTT.

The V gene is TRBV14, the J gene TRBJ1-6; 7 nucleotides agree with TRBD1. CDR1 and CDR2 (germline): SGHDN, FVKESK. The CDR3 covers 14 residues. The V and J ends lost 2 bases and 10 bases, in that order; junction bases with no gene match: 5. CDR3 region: CASSQSQGRSPLHF. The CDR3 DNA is TGTGCCAGCAGCCAATCACAGGGGCGCTCACCCCTCCACTTT.

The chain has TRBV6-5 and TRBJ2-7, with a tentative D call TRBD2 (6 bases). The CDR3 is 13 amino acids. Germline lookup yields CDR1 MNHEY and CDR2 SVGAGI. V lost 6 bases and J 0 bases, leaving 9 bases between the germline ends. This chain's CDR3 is CASSGGYSYEQYF. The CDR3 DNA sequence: TGTGCCAGCAGCGGGGGTTACTCCTACGAGCAGTACTTC.

CDR3 nucleotide sequence: TGTGCCAGCAGCTTAGTCGGCGGAGAGGGGGAGCTGTTTTTT. Translating gives CASSLVGGEGELFF. The genes are TRBV7-6 and TRBJ2-2; the D is unclear. Germline V lookup: CDR1 SGHVS, CDR2 FNYEAQ. The CDR3 is 14 amino acids. V lost 1 base and J lost 8, with 11 bases in between. Filled out from reference TRBV7-6 and TRBJ2-2, the complete variable domain reads GAGVSQSPRYKVTKRGQDVALRCDPISGHVSLYWYRQALGQGPEFLTYFNYEAQQDKSGLPNDRFSAERPEGSISTLTIQRTEQRDSAMYRCASSLVGGEGELFFGEGSRLTVL.

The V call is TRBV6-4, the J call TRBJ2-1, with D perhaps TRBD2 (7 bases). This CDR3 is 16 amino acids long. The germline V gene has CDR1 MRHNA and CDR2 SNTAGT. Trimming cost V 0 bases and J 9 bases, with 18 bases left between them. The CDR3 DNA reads TGTGCCAGCAGTGACTCGTTAGGCCGGGGGGCTGGTGAGCAGTTCTTC. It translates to CASSDSLGRGAGEQFF.

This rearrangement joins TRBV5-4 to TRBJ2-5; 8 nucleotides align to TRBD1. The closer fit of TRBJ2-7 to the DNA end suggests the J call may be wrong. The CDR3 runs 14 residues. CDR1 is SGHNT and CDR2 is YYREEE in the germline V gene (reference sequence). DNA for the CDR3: TGTGCCAGCAGCCGGGACAGGATGTCCTACGAGCAGTACTTC. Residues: CASSRDRMSYEQYF.

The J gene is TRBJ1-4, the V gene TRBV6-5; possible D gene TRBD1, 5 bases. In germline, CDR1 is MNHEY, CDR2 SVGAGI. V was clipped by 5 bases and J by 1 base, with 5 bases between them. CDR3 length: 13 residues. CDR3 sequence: CASSDRTNEKLFF. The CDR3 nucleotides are TGTGCCAGCAGTGACAGAACTAATGAAAAACTGTTTTTT.

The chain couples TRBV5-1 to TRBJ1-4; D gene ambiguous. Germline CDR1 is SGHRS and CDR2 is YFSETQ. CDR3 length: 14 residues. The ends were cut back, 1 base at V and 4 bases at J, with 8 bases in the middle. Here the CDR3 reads CASSLRDYNEKLFF. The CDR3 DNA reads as TGCGCCAGCAGCTTGCGAGACTATAATGAAAAACTGTTTTTT.

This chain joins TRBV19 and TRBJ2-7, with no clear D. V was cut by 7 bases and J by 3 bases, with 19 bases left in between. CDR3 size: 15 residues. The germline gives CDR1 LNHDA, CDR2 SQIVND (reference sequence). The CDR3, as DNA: TGTGCCAGTACCAACGGTCCCGGAGATTTCTACGAGCAGTACTTC. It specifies CASTNGPGDFYEQYF.

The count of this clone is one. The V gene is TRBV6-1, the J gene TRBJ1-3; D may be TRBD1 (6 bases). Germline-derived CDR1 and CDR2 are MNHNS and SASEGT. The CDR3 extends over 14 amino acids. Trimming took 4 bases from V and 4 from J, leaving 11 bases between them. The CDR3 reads CASSAGADGNTIYF. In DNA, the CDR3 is TGTGCCAGCAGTGCAGGGGCAGACGGAAACACCATATATTTT.

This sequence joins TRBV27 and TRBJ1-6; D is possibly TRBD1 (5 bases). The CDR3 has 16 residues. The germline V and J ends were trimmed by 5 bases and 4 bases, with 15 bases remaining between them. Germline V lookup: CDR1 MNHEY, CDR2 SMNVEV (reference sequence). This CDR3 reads CASSPTTDIYNSPLHF. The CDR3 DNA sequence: TGTGCCAGCAGTCCCACGACGGACATATATAATTCACCCCTCCACTTT.

The CDR3 is CASSPDYGYTF. The CDR3 region has the DNA TGTGCCAGCAGCCCAGACTATGGCTACACCTTC. J is TRBJ1-2 and V is TRBV5-5; no definite D call. V was clipped by 4 bases and J by 3 bases, with 4 bases between them. In germline, CDR1 is SGHKS, CDR2 YYEKEE (reference sequence). This CDR3 is built from 11 residues.

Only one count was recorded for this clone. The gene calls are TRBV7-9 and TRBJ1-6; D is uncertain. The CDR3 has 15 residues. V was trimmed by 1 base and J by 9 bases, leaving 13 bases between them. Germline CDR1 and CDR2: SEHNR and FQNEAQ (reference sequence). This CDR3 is CASSLGGAGSSPLHF. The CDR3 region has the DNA TGTGCCAGCAGCTTAGGGGGAGCGGGGAGTTCACCCCTCCACTTT.